The rows below give T cell receptor beta chains drawn from one sample of a study of T-cell reconstitution after alpha-beta-depleted transplantation in children. TCRdb redid the calling of the PCR reads with MiXCR, one entry per CDR3 protein. The sample yields approximately 500,000 distinct CDR3 sequences, more than 20% seen once. Sample: PBMCs, taken before TCRalphabeta/CD19-depleted stem cell transplant. Source of these receptors: a boy younger than two with Wiskott-Aldrich syndrome, due to receive a stem cell transplant. Each CDR3 is given with its conserved first and last residue. The order of the fields is J gene, clone size, D gene, V gene, CDR3 DNA, CDR3 protein. A D gene is named only where the DNA matches it firmly. Part of the rows lack a size; the others show once, few, many or a class for expanded clones.

TRBJ2-3 | - | TRBD2 | TRBV20-1 | TGCAGTGCTAGAGGGACTAGCGGGTGGGCAGATACGCAGTATTTT | CSARGTSGWADTQYF
TRBJ2-2 | - | - | TRBV5-1 | TGCGCCAGCAGCGTCCAACCGAACACCGGGGAGCTGTTTTTT | CASSVQPNTGELFF
TRBJ2-1 | - | TRBD2 | TRBV27 | TGTGCCAGCAGTTCACTAGCGGGTTATAAGCAGTTCTTC | CASSSLAGYKQFF
TRBJ1-1 | - | - | TRBV3-1 | TGTGCCAGCAGCCATCCGGGACGTCCCTTAGGCACTGAAGCTTTCTTT | CASSHPGRPLGTEAFF
TRBJ2-1 | - | - | TRBV5-1 | TGCGCCGGCAGCGGATGGAGGGGAAGGGACAATGAGCAGTTCTTC | CAGSGWRGRDNEQFF
TRBJ2-1 | - | TRBD2 | TRBV5-1 | TGCGCCAGCAGCTTGGCCGCTAGCGGGAGGGCTGGTGAGCAGTTCTTC | CASSLAASGRAGEQFF
TRBJ2-2 | - | TRBD1 | TRBV18 | TGTGCCAGCTCGCGAGGGACAGACAACACCGGGGAGCTGTTTTTT | CASSRGTDNTGELFF
TRBJ2-7 | few | TRBD2 | TRBV6-2/TRBV6-3 | TGTGCCAGCAGTCGCGGGACTAGCGGGAGTGCGTCCTACGAGCAGTACTTC | CASSRGTSGSASYEQYF
TRBJ2-3 | few | - | TRBV25-1 | TGTGCCAGCAGTGACTTAGCGGTGATCAGCACAGATACGCAGTATTTT | CASSDLAVISTDTQYF
TRBJ2-1 | - | - | TRBV11-2 | TGTGCCAGCAGCTTCGCCGCATTAGGTTTCGATGAGCAGTTCTTC | CASSFAALGFDEQFF
TRBJ2-1 | - | TRBD2 | TRBV20-1 | TGCAGTGGCCTAGCGGACCTGAACAATGAGCAGTTCTTC | CSGLADLNNEQFF
TRBJ2-7 | many | TRBD1 | TRBV27 | TGTGCCAGCAGCCGCCGGGACAGAGCCTACGAGCAGTACTTC | CASSRRDRAYEQYF
TRBJ2-7 | many | TRBD2 | TRBV5-1 | TGTGCCAGCAGCTTAGCGGGAGTCGACGAGCAGTACTTC | CASSLAGVDEQYF
TRBJ2-5 | - | - | TRBV15 | TGTGCCACCAGCAGAGATCGGGGCCCCCAGTACTTC | CATSRDRGPQYF
TRBJ2-5 | few | - | TRBV20-1 | TGCAGTGCTCACCGGGACAAGGAAGAGACCCAGTACTTC | CSAHRDKEETQYF
TRBJ2-3 | once | TRBD2 | TRBV7-9 | TGTGCCAGCATAGAGGGACTAGCGGGAGGCCACACAGATACGCAGTATTTT | CASIEGLAGGHTDTQYF
TRBJ2-1 | few | - | TRBV6-2/TRBV6-3 | TGTGCCAGCAGTTACGCCCGGGCCCGGGATGAGCAGTTCTTC | CASSYARARDEQFF
TRBJ2-1 | - | - | TRBV27 | TGTGCCAGCAGACTGCAGAAAAACAATGAGCAGTTCTTC | CASRLQKNNEQFF
TRBJ1-1 | few | - | TRBV20-1 | TGCAGTGCTAGAGATCGGTGGACTGAAGCTTTCTTT | CSARDRWTEAFF
TRBJ2-7 | - | TRBD2 | TRBV4-1 | TGCGCCAGCAGCCAAGAGCGACCCCAGGGACTAGCGGAAGACTACGAGCAGTACTTC | CASSQERPQGLAEDYEQYF
TRBJ2-7 | few | - | TRBV9 | TGTGCCAAGGGGGGGGTCTACGAGCAGTACTTC | CAKGGVYEQYF
TRBJ2-1 | few | TRBD2 | TRBV4-1 | TGCGCCAGCAGCCAAAGGTGGCGGGAGTTCGATGAGCAGTTCTTC | CASSQRWREFDEQFF
TRBJ2-7 | few | - | TRBV5-1 | TGCGCCAGCAGCTTGGAGGGTCTGGACGGCTCTGAGCAGTACTTC | CASSLEGLDGSEQYF
TRBJ2-3 | few | - | TRBV20-1 | TGCAGTGCTACCGATCGGAGGCTAGCGCGCACAGATACGCAGTATTTT | CSATDRRLARTDTQYF
TRBJ2-5 | - | - | TRBV10-3 | TGTGCCATCAAGCAGGGGATGGGAGAGACCCAGTACTTC | CAIKQGMGETQYF
TRBJ2-7 | few | TRBD2 | TRBV6-2/TRBV6-3 | TGTGCCAGCAGTTACTCTCGCGGGAGACCCCTCGAGCAGTACTTC | CASSYSRGRPLEQYF
TRBJ2-2 | - | - | TRBV5-1 | TGCGCCAGCACGAAGGACACCGGGGAGCTGTTTTTT | CASTKDTGELFF
TRBJ2-1 | few | TRBD2 | TRBV5-1 | TGCGCCAGCTCGGATCTAGCGGGAGGGCCGTATGAGCAGTTCTTC | CASSDLAGGPYEQFF
TRBJ2-1 | - | TRBD1 | TRBV11-1 | TGTGCCAGCAGCCACCGGGACAGGATACGGGACTTCCACAATGAGCAGTTCTTC | CASSHRDRIRDFHNEQFF
TRBJ2-2 | many | TRBD2 | TRBV7-8 | TGTGCCAGCAGCTTAGGACTAGCGGGAGTGCTGTTTTTT | CASSLGLAGVLFF
TRBJ2-1 | - | - | TRBV4-1 | TGCGCCAGCACGAAGGGGACGGCCAACTCCTACAATGAGCAGTTCTTC | CASTKGTANSYNEQFF
TRBJ2-1 | - | - | TRBV5-1 | TGCGCCAGCAGCGCCCCACCCGGGACAAGCTCCTACAATGAGCAGTTCTTC | CASSAPPGTSSYNEQFF
TRBJ2-5 | few | TRBD1 | TRBV6-1 | TGTGCCAGCAGCTCCCCGGACAGGGCAATTCAAGAGACCCAGTACTTC | CASSSPDRAIQETQYF
TRBJ2-7 | - | - | TRBV5-5 | TGTGCCAGCAGCTTGGTCTCCCAGATCTACGAGCAGTACTTC | CASSLVSQIYEQYF
TRBJ2-7 | - | TRBD2 | TRBV7-2 | TGTGCCAGCAGCTCCGACCTAGCGGTCTCCTACGAGCAGTACTTC | CASSSDLAVSYEQYF
TRBJ2-5 | few | - | TRBV5-1 | TGCGCCAGCAGGGGCAATAACGGAGAGACCCAGTACTTC | CASRGNNGETQYF
TRBJ2-2 | few | TRBD2 | TRBV3-1 | TGTGCCAGCAGCCGACCGGGACTAGCGAGCACCGGGGAGCTGTTTTTT | CASSRPGLASTGELFF
TRBJ2-2 | - | TRBD1 | TRBV5-1 | TGCGCCAGCAGCCTAGGGACAGGGTCTTTCCGCGGGGAGCTGTTTTTT | CASSLGTGSFRGELFF
TRBJ2-7 | - | TRBD1 | TRBV20-1 | TGCAGTGCTAGCCGAGGGACAGCCACCTACGAGCAGTACTTC | CSASRGTATYEQYF
TRBJ2-7 | few | - | TRBV10-3 | TGTGCCATCAGTGAGTTCCGGACAAAGGGTTCAGACGAGCAGTACTTC | CAISEFRTKGSDEQYF
TRBJ2-7 | - | TRBD2 | TRBV5-1 | TGCGCCAGCAGCCCTAGCGGGAACTCCTACGAGCAGTACTTC | CASSPSGNSYEQYF
TRBJ2-1 | - | - | TRBV6-5 | TGTGCCAGCAAAGGTACCTACAATGAGCAGTTCTTC | CASKGTYNEQFF
TRBJ2-3 | few | - | TRBV5-1 | TGCGCCAGCAGCCCAGACAGTACTAGCACAGATACGCAGTATTTT | CASSPDSTSTDTQYF
TRBJ2-2 | few | TRBD1 | TRBV12-3/TRBV12-4 | TGTGCCAGCAGTCGCGGACAGGCGGGCACCGGGGAGCTGTTTTTT | CASSRGQAGTGELFF
TRBJ2-5 | - | - | TRBV28 | TGTGCCAGCAGTTTATCGAAAATTAGGGAGACCCAGTACTTC | CASSLSKIRETQYF
TRBJ1-2 | few | - | TRBV3-1 | TGTGCCAGCAGCCGATATTGGGGGAACTATGGCTACACCTTC | CASSRYWGNYGYTF
TRBJ1-2 | - | TRBD1 | TRBV5-1 | TGCGCCAGCAGCTTGGATACAGGGGGTGGCTACACCTTC | CASSLDTGGGYTF
TRBJ2-2 | - | TRBD2 | TRBV4-1 | TGCGCCAGCAGCCAAGAGGGACTAGCGGGAGCCGGGGAGCTGTTTTTT | CASSQEGLAGAGELFF
TRBJ2-5 | few | TRBD1 | TRBV29-1 | TGCAGCGTCGAAACAGGGGGCGGTGAGACCCAGTACTTC | CSVETGGGETQYF
TRBJ2-2 | - | TRBD2 | TRBV5-6 | TGTGCCAGCAGCTACCTAGCGGGATCTTTCGCGAACACCGGGGAGCTGTTTTTT | CASSYLAGSFANTGELFF